This TCR beta chain was observed in a study of T cells after yellow fever vaccination. Study-level background: Preparing low-cell-number fractions relied on SMART-Seq v4 Ultra Low Input.

This clonotype showed up many times. Its target is unknown. The CDR3 is 14 residues long. The V and J ends lost 8 bases and 0 bases respectively, with 8 bases between them. Germline CDR1 and CDR2: SGHAT and FQDESV (reference sequence). In making TCR cDNA, 5'RACE template switching added a universal primer site and UMIs to it. TCRdb independently ran MiXCR on the 5' RACE reads; one entry per CDR3 protein. The table has roughly 310,000 distinct CDR3 sequences, 3% to 4.5% seen once; the top ten hold 23%. The study, taken as a whole, reports: The presence of abundant clonotypes contaminating from the bulk population was possible in FACS-sorted repertoires. Few clonotypes appeared in both CD4 and CD8 compartments.

The receptor was isolated from a man aged 18 to 35 who received the YFV17D yellow fever vaccine. This sample comprised PBMCs, obtained on the day of the yellow fever booster vaccination. The chain recombines TRBV11-1 with TRBJ2-6; weak D call: TRBD1 (5 bases). For the CDR3, the DNA is TGTGCCAGCGGAGACAGCTCTGGGGCCAACGTCCTGACTTTC. Amino acid sequence: CASGDSSGANVLTF.